The text below deals with one T cell receptor (beta chain). Its antigen is currently unknown. The data originate from a study of cytomegalovirus exposure and HLA in healthy donors. Broader study findings: The classifier reportedly diagnosed cytomegalovirus status with high specificity and sensitivity. Whilst most TCR sequences proved rare, a subset of public TCRs occurred across many donors. Listed as cytomegalovirus-associated were 164 TCR beta chains.

Clones were sequenced by immunoSEQ multiplex PCR, and TCRdb holds only the in-frame ones, with some missing. The profile covers roughly 130,000 clones, with approximately 84% appearing a single time and approximately 1.4% taken by the ten largest. While the first cohort had fewer than 850 subjects, the donors belonged to the separate validation cohort of roughly 130 subjects. Germline CDR1 and CDR2: ENHRY and SYGVKD. The J segment lost 2 bases and the V segment lost 5 bases, leaving 5 bases of the junction unmatched. This CDR3 contains 15 residues. V and J are TRBV10-3 and TRBJ2-2; 7 bases are shared with TRBD1. The sequenced sample consisted of PBMCs. This TCR was sampled from a woman aged 30 to 39 in good health and CMV-seronegative. The CDR3 coding sequence is TGTGCCATCAGTTCAAGACAGGGAAACACCGGGGAGCTGTTTTTT. It is translated as CAISSRQGNTGELFF.